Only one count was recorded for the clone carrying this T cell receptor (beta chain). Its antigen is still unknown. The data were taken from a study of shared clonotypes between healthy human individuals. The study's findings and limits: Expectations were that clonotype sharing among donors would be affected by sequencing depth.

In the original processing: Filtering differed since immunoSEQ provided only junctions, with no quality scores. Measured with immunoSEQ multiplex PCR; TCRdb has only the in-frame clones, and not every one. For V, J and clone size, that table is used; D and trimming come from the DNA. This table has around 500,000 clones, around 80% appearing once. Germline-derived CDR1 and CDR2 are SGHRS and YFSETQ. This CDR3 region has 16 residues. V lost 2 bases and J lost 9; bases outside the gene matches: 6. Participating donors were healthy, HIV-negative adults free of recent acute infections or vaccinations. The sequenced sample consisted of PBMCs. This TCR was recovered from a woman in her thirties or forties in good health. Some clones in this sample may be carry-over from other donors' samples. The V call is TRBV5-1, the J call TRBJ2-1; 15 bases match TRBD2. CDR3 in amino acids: CASSFRTSGRATEQFF. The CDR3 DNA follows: TGCGCCAGCAGCTTTAGGACTAGCGGGAGGGCCACTGAGCAGTTCTTC.